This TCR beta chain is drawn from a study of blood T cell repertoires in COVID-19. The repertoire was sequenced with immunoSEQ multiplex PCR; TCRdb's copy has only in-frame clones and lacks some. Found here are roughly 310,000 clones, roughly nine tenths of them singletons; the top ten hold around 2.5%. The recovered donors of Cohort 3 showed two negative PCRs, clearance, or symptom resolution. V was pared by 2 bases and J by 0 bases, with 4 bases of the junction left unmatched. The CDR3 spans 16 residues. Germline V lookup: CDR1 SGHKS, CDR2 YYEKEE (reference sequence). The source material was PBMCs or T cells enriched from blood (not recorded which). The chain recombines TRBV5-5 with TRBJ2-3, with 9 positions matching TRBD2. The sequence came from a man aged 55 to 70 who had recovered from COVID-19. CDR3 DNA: TGTGCCAGCAGCTTTGCGCTAGCGGGGAGCACAGATACGCAGTATTTT. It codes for CASSFALAGSTDTQYF.